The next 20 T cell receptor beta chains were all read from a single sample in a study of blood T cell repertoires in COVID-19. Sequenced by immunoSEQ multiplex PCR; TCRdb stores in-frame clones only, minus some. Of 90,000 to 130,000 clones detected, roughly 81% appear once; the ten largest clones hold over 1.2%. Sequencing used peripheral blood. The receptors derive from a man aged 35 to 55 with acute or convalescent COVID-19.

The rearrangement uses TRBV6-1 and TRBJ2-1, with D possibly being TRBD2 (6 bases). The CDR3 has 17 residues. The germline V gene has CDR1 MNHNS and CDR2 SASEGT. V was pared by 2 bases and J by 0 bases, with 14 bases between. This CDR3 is CASSEFGGAASYNEQFF. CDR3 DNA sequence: TGTGCCAGCAGTGAATTTGGAGGGGCGGCCTCCTACAATGAGCAGTTCTTC.

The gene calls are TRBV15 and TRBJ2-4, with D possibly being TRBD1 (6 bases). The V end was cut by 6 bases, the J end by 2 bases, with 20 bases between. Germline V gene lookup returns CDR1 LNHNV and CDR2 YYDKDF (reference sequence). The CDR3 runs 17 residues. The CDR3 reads CATRENSGAWTKNIQYF. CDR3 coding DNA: TGTGCCACCAGAGAGAACTCAGGGGCTTGGACCAAAAACATTCAGTACTTC.

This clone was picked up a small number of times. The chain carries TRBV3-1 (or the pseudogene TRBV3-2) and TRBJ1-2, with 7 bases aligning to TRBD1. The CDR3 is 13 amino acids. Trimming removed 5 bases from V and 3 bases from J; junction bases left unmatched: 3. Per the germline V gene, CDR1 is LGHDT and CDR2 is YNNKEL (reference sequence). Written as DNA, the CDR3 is TGTGCCAGCAGCTTCGGACAGGACTATGGCTACACCTTC. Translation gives CASSFGQDYGYTF.

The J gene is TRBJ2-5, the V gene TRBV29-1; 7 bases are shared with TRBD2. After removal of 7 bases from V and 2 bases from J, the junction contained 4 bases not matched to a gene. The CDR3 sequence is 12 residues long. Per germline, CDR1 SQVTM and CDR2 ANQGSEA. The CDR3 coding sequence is TGCAGCGCCCGGACTAGACAAGAGACCCAGTACTTC. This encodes CSARTRQETQYF.

The CDR3 nucleotides are TGTGCCAGCAGCCCCCGGACTAGCGGGAGGAAAAATGAGCAGTTCTTC. It is translated as CASSPRTSGRKNEQFF. The chain couples TRBV7-9 to TRBJ2-1; TRBD2 matches 14 bases. Germline assignment: CDR1 SEHNR and CDR2 FQNEAQ (reference sequence). The V segment lost 5 bases and the J segment 7 bases; nucleotides outside the gene matches: 7. There are 16 residues in the CDR3.

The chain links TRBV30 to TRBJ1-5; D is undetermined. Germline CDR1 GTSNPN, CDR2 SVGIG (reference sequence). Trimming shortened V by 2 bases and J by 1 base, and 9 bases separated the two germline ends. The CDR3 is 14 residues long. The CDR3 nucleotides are TGTGCCTGGAGTCTTGGGCTGAGCAATCAGCCCCAGCATTTT. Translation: CAWSLGLSNQPQHF.

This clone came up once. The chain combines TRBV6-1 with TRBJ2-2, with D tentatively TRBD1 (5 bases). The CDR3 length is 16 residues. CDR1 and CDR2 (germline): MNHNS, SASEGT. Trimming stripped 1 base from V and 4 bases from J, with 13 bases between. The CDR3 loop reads CASSEGAGPSTGELFF. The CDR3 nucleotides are TGTGCCAGCAGTGAAGGGGCAGGGCCTTCCACCGGGGAGCTGTTTTTT.

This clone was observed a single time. The CDR3: CASSPEQSTDTQYF. As DNA, the CDR3 is TGCGCCAGCAGCCCGGAACAGAGCACAGATACGCAGTATTTT. This rearrangement joins TRBV5-1 to TRBJ2-3; D is unclear. Germline loops: CDR1 SGHRS, CDR2 YFSETQ. The CDR3 runs 14 residues. V gave up 4 bases and J gave up 0 bases, with 9 bases separating them.

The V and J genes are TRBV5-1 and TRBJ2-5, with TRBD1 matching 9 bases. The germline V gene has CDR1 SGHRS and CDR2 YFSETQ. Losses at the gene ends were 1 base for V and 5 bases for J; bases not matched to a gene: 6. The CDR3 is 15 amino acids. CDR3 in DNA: TGCGCCAGCAGCTTGTTTGGCGGACAGGGGGAGACCCAGTACTTC. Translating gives CASSLFGGQGETQYF.

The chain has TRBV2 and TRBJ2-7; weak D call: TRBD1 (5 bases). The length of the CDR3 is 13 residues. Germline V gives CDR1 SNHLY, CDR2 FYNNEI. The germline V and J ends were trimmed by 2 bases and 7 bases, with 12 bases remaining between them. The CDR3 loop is CASSESGRREQYF. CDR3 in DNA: TGTGCCAGCAGTGAATCAGGGCGTCGGGAGCAGTACTTC.

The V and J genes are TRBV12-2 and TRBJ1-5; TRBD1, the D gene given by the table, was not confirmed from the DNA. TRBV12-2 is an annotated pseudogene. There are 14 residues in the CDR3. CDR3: CASRLTVLNQPQHF. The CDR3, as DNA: TGTGCAAGTCGCTTAACAGTTCTCAATCAGCCCCAGCATTTT.

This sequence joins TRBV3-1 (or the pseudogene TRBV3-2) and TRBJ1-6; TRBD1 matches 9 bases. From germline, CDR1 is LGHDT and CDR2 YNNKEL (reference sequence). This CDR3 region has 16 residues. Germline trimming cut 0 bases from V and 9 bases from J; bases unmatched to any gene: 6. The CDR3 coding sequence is TGTGCCAGCAGCCAAGATCAGGGGACAGGGTTTTCACCCCTCCACTTT. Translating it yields CASSQDQGTGFSPLHF.

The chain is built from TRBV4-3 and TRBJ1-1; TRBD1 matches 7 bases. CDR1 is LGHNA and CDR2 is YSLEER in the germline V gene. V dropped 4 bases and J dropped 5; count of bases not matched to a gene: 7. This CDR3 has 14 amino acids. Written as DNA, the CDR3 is TGCGCCAGCAGCCCCACACCCAGGGGGACTGAAGCTTTCTTT. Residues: CASSPTPRGTEAFF.

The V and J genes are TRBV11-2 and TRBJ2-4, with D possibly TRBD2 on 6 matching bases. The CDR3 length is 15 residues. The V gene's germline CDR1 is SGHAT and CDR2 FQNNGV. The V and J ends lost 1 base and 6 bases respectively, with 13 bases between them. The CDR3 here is CASSLAGGTLNIQYF. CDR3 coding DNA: TGTGCCAGCAGCTTAGCCGGCGGGACGCTAAACATTCAGTACTTC.

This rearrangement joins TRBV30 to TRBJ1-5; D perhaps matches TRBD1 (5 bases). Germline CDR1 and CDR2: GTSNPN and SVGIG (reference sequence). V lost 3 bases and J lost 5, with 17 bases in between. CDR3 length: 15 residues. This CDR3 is CAWSPTGRQYQPQHF. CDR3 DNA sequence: TGTGCCTGGAGCCCTACAGGACGGCAATATCAGCCCCAGCATTTT.

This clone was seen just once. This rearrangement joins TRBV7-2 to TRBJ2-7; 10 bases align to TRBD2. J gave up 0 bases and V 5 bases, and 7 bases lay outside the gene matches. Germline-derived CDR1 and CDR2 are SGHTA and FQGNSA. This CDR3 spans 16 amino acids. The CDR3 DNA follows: TGTGCCAGCAGCCCAGGACTAGCGGTATACTCCTACGAGCAGTACTTC. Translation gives CASSPGLAVYSYEQYF.

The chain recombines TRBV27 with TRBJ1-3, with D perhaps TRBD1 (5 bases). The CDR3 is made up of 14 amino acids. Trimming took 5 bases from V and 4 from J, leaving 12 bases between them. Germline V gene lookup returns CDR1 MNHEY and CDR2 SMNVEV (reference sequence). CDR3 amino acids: CASSLRVSGNTIYF. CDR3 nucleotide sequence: TGTGCCAGCAGTCTCAGGGTTTCGGGAAACACCATATATTTT.

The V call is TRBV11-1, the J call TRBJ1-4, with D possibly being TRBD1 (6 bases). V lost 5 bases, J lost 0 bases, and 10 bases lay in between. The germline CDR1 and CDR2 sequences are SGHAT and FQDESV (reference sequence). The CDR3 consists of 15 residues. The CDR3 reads CASSRDTATNEKLFF. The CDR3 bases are TGTGCCAGCAGCCGGGACACCGCAACTAATGAAAAACTGTTTTTT.

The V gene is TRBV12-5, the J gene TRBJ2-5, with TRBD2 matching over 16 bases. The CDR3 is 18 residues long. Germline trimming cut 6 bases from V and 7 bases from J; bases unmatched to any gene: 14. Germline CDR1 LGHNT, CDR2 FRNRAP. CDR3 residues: CASGPPGLAGGQGVTQYF. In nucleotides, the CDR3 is TGTGCTAGTGGACCCCCGGGACTAGCGGGGGGGCAGGGAGTGACCCAGTACTTC. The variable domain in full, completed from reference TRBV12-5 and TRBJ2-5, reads DARVTQTPRHKVTEMGQEVTMRCQPILGHNTVFWYRQTMMQGLELLAYFRNRAPLDDSGMPKDRFSAEMPDATLATLKIQPSEPRDSAVYFCASGPPGLAGGQGVTQYFGPGTRLLVL.

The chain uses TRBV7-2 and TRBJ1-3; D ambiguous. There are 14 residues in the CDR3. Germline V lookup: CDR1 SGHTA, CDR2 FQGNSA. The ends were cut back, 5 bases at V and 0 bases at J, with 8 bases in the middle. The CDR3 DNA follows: TGTGCCAGCAGCGTCCGTCTCTCTGGAAACACCATATATTTT. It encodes CASSVRLSGNTIYF.